This T cell receptor beta chain was retrieved from a study of T cells expressing NK-cell markers. Concerning this clonotype itself: Its specificity is not known.

General study results and limits: About six donors showed dominant NKG2C+ clonotypes comprising about 1.0-7.0% of their CD8+ T cells.

TCRdb re-called the 5' RACE reads and catalogs CDR3 proteins one per entry, DNA excluded. The listing records 350,000 to 450,000 distinct CDR3 sequences. The CDR3 spans 13 residues. Specimen: blood T cells: a sorted CD56 or NKG2C T cell subset, CD4+ or CD8+ T cells, or bulk PBMC T cells (not recorded which). The genes are TRBV12-3 or TRBV12-4 and TRBJ2-7; TCRdb designates TRBD2, a call that cannot be tested without DNA. The source is a man aged 18-69 years in good health. This CDR3 reads CASSAIGPVQQYF.